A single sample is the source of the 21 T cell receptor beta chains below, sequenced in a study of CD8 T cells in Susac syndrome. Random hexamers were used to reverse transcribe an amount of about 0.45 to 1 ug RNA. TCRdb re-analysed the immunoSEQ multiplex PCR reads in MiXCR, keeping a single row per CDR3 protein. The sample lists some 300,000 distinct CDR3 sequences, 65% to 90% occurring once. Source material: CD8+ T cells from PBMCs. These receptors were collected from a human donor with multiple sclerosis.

The CDR3 here is CATSRAASGTWDTQYF. The DNA for the CDR3 is TGTGCCACCAGCAGAGCGGCTAGCGGGACGTGGGATACGCAGTATTTT. The V call is TRBV15, the J call TRBJ2-3; TRBD2 aligns across 9 bases. The V gene's germline CDR1 is LNHNV and CDR2 YYDKDF (reference sequence). The length of the CDR3 is 16 residues. Trimming cost V 1 base and J 6 bases; bases outside gene matches: 8.

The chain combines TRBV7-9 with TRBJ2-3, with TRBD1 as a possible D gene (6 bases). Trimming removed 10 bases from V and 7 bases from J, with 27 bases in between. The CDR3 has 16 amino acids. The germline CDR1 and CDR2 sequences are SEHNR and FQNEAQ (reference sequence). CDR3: CATQGMARQGLNTQYF. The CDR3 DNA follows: TGTGCCACCCAAGGGATGGCTCGGCAGGGGTTGAATACGCAGTATTTT.

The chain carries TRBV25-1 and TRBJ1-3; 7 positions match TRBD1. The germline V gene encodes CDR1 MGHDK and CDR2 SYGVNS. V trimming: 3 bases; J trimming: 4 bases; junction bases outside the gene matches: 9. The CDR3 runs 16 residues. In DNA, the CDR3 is TGTGCCAGCAGTGAGCGACAGGGTTACTTCGGAAACACCATATATTTT. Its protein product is CASSERQGYFGNTIYF.

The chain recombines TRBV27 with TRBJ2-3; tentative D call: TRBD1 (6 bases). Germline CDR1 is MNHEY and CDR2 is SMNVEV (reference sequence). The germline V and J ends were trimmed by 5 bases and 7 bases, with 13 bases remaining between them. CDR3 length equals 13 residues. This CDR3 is CASSPFTGHTQYF. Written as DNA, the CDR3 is TGTGCCAGCAGTCCCTTCACAGGGCATACGCAGTATTTT.

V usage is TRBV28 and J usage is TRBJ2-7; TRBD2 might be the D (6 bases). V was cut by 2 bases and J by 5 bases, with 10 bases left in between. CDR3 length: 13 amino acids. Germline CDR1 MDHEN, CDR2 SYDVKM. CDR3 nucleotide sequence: TGTGCCAGCAGTTTACAGGGAGGCGACGAGCAGTACTTC. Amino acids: CASSLQGGDEQYF.

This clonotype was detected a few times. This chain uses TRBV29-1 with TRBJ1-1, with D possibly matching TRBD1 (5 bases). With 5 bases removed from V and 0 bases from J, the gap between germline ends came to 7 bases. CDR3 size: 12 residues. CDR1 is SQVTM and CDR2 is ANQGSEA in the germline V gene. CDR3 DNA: TGCAGCGTTAGGGGCATGAACACTGAAGCTTTCTTT. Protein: CSVRGMNTEAFF.

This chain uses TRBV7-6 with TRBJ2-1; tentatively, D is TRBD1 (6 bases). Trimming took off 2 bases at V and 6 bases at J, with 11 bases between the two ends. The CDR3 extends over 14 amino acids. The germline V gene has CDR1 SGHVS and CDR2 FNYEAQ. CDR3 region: CASSLTGPGNEQFF. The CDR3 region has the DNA TGTGCCAGCAGCTTAACAGGGCCGGGCAATGAGCAGTTCTTC.

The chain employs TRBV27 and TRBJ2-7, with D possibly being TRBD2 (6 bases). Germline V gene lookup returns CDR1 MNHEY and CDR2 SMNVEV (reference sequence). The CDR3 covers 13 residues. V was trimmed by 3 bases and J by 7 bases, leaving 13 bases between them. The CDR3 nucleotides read TGTGCCAGCAGTTTCGGAAAAGGGAGGGAGCAGTACTTC. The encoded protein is CASSFGKGREQYF.

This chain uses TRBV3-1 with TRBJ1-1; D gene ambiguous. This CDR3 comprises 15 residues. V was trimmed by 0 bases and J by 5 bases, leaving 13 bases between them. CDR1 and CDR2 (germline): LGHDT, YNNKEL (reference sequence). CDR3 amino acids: CASSQDEGVLTEAFF. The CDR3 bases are TGTGCCAGCAGCCAAGATGAGGGCGTTTTGACTGAAGCTTTCTTT.

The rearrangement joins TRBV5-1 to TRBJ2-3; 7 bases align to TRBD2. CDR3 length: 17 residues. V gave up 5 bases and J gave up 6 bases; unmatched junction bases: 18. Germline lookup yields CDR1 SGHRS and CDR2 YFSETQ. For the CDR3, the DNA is TGCGCCAGCAGGGATTCAGCTACTGGCGGGAGAGGGGATACGCAGTATTTT. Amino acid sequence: CASRDSATGGRGDTQYF.

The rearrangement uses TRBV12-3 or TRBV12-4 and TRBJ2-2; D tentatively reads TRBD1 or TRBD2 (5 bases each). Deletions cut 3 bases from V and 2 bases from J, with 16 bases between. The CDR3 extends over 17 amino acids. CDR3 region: CASSFSLWGKNTGELFF. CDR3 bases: TGTGCCAGCAGTTTTTCCTTGTGGGGGAAAAACACCGGGGAGCTGTTTTTT.

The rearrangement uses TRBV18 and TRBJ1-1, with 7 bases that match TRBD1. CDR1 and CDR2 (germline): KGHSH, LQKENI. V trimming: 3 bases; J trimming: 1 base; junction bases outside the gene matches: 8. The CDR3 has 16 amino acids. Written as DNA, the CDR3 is TGTGCCAGCTCACCGCGCGACAGGGAGGGGAACACTGAAGCTTTCTTT. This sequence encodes CASSPRDREGNTEAFF.

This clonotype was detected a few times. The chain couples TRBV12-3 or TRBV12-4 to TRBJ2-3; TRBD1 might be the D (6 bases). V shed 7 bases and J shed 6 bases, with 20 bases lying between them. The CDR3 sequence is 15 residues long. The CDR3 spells CASIDQVGAHDTQYF. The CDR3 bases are TGTGCCAGCATCGACCAGGTGGGGGCGCATGATACGCAGTATTTT.

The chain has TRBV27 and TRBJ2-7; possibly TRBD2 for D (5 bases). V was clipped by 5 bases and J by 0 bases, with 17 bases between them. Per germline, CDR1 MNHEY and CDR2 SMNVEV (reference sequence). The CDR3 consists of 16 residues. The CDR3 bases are TGTGCCAGCAGTCCACTCCTTACTAGTCGCTCCTACGAGCAGTACTTC. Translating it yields CASSPLLTSRSYEQYF.

CDR3 amino acids: CASSDKADTDTQYF. The CDR3 DNA reads as TGCGCCAGCAGTGACAAGGCCGACACAGATACGCAGTATTTT. The chain recombines TRBV4-3 with TRBJ2-3, with D hard to call. Germline V gives CDR1 LGHNA, CDR2 YSLEER. The CDR3 spans 14 residues. Between the trimmed V and J ends, which lost 6 bases and 2 bases, there was a span of 12 bases.

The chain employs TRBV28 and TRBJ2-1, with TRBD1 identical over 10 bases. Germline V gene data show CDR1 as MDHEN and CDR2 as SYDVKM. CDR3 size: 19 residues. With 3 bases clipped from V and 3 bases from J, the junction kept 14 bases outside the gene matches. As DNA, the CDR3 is TGTGCCAGCAGTTTTCTCCGGGACAGGGGTGGGTACTACTACAATGAGCAGTTCTTC. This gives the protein CASSFLRDRGGYYYNEQFF. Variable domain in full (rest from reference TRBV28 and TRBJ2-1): DVKVTQSSRYLVKRTGEKVFLECVQDMDHENMFWYRQDPGLGLRLIYFSYDVKMKEKGDIPEGYSVSREKKERFSLILESASTNQTSMYLCASSFLRDRGGYYYNEQFFGPGTRLTVL.

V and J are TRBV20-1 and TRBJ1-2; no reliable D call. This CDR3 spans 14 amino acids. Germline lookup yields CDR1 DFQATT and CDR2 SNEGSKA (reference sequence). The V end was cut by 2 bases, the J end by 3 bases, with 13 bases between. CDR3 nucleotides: TGCAGTGCTAGAAATCCCTGGGGAGACTATGGCTACACCTTC. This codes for CSARNPWGDYGYTF.

CDR3 amino acids: CASSIVSPGLAGVTEQFF. CDR3 nucleotide sequence: TGTGCCAGTAGTATAGTTTCACCGGGACTAGCGGGAGTAACTGAGCAGTTCTTC. V is TRBV19 and J is TRBJ2-1, with 14 bases aligning to TRBD2. Trimming at V came to 1 base and at J to 9 bases, leaving 11 bases not matched to a gene. This CDR3 comprises 18 residues. Germline V gene sequence: CDR1 LNHDA, CDR2 SQIVND (reference sequence).

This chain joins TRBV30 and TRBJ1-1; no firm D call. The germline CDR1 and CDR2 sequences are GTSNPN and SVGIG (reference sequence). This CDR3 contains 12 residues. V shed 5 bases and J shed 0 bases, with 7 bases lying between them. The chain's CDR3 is CAWGRMNTEAFF. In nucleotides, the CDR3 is TGTGCCTGGGGACGGATGAACACTGAAGCTTTCTTT.

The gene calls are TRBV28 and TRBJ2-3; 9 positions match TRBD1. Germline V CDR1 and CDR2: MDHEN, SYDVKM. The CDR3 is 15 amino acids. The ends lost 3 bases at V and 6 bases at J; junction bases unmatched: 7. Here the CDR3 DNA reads TGTGCCAGCAGTTTTTACGCCGGGACAGGGGATACGCAGTATTTT. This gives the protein CASSFYAGTGDTQYF.

CDR3 in amino acids: CASSVAVGANEQFF. CDR3 DNA: TGTGCCAGCAGCGTCGCGGTTGGGGCGAATGAGCAGTTCTTC. The gene calls are TRBV9 and TRBJ2-1; tentative D call: TRBD1 (5 bases). Germline CDR1 SGDLS, CDR2 YYNGEE. CDR3 length: 14 amino acids. The V gene lost 2 bases and the J gene lost 7 bases, with 13 bases spanning the gap.